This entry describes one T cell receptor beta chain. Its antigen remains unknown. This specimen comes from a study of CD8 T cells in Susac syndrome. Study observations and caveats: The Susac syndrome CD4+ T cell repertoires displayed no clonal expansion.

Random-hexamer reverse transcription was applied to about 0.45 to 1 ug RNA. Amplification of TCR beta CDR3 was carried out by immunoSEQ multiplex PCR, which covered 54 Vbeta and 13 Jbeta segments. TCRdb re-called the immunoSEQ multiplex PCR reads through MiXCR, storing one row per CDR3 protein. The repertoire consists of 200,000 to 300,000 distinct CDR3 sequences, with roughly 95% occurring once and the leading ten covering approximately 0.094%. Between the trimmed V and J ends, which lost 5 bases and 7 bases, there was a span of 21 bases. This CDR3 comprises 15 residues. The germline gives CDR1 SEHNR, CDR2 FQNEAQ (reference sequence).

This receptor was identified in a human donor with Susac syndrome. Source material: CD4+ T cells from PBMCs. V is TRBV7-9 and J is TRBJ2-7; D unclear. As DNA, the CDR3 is TGTGCCAGCAGCAATCTAGGCGCCAACCCTGTTGAGCAGTACTTC. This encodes CASSNLGANPVEQYF. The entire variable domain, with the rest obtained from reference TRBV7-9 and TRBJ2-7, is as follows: DTGVSQNPRHKITKRGQNVTFRCDPISEHNRLYWYRQTLGQGPEFLTYFQNEAQLEKSRLLSDRFSAERPKGSFSTLEIQRTEQGDSAMYLCASSNLGANPVEQYFGPGTRLTVT.